This TCR beta chain was sequenced for a study of blood T cell repertoires in COVID-19. The CDR3 loop spans 16 amino acids. V gave up 3 bases and J gave up 2 bases; unmatched junction bases: 3. The germline V gene encodes CDR1 SGHNT and CDR2 YYREEE (reference sequence). This clone was observed at least ten times. Method: immunoSEQ multiplex PCR; TCRdb's copy keeps in-frame clones and lacks some. The sample holds 110,000 to 150,000 clones, approximately 80% seen once. The clonotype comes from a woman aged 45-65 years who had recovered from COVID-19. Source material: PBMCs or T cells enriched from blood (not recorded which). The chain joins TRBV5-4 to TRBJ2-3; 13 positions match TRBD2. DNA of the CDR3: TGTGCCAGCAGCTGGGGACTAGCGGGGCTCACAGATACGCAGTATTTT. This translates into CASSWGLAGLTDTQYF.